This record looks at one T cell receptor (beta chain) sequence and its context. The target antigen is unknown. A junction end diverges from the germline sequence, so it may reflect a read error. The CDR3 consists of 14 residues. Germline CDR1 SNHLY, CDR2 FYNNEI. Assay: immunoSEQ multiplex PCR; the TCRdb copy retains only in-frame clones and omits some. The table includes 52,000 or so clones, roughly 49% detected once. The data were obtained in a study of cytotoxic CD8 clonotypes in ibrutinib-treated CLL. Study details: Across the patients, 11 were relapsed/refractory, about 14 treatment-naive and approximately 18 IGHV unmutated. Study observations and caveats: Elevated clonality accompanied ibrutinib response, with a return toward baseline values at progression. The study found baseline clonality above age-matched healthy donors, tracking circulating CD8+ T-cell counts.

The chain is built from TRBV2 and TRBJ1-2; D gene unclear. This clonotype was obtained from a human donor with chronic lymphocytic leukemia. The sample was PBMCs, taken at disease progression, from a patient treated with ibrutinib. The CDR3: CASTEVTSMDGYTF. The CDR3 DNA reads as TGTGCCAGCACTGAAGTAACGTCCATGGATGGCTACACCTTC.